This TCR beta chain stems from a study of T-cell memory formation after mild COVID-19. With regard to this clonotype: Its antigen is still unknown.

Study-wide results and caveats: SARS-CoV-2 specificity was not confirmed for second-wave clones peaking on day 37. Among CD4+ contracting clones, most were CM and EM, and CD8+ ones EMRA.

TCR alpha and TCR beta cDNA libraries with sample barcodes and UMIs came from 5'RACE using constant-segment primers. TCRdb fed the 5' RACE reads into MiXCR, producing one record per CDR3 protein. The profile shows about 430,000 distinct CDR3 sequences, approximately 19% of them singletons. The sequenced material came from PBMCs or a T cell subset sorted from them (not recorded which). The sequence came from a man aged 18-30 years who had mild COVID-19 (a few samples of this study predate the infection). Cell type and time point are not known.

CDR3 DNA: TGTGCCATCAGTGAACTTAAAACGCAGTATTTT. Its translation is CAISELKTQYF. The rearrangement joins TRBV10-3 to TRBJ2-3; no reliable D call. The V gene lost 3 bases and the J gene lost 9 bases, with 7 bases spanning the gap. In germline, CDR1 is ENHRY, CDR2 SYGVKD. The CDR3 totals 11 residues.